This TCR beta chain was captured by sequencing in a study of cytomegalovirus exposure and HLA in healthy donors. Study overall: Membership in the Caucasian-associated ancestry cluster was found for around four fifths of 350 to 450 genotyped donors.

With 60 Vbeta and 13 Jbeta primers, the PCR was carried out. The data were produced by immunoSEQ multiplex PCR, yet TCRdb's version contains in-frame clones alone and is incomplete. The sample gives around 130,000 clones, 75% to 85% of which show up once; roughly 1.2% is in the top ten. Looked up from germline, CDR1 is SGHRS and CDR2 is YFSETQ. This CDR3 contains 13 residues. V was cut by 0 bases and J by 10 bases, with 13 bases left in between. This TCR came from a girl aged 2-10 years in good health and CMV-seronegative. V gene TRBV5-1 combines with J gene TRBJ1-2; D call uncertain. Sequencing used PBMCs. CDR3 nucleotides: TGCGCCAGCAGCTTGGCTGGTCAGGCGCCCTACACCTTC. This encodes CASSLAGQAPYTF.